This TCR beta chain emerged from a study of blood T cell repertoires in COVID-19. The CDR3 loop spans 13 amino acids. V lost 7 bases and J lost 5, with 12 bases in between. Germline V gene data show CDR1 as LNHDA and CDR2 as SQIVND (reference sequence). This table comes from immunoSEQ multiplex PCR, and its TCRdb copy is limited to in-frame clones, with some not included. The profile shows 100,000 to 150,000 clones, around 89% of them singletons. This clone was seen only once. The TCR originated in a man aged 60 to 75 with COVID-19, enrolled during active disease. The sequencing sample was made of peripheral blood. The rearrangement uses TRBV19 and TRBJ1-5, with TRBD1 as a possible D gene (6 bases). The CDR3 sequence: CASKGGLHQPQHF. The CDR3 region has the DNA TGTGCCAGTAAGGGGGGGTTACATCAGCCCCAGCATTTT.